Listed here are 28 T cell receptor beta chains from one sample, sequenced in a study of cytomegalovirus exposure and HLA in healthy donors. The PCR ran on 60 Vbeta and 13 Jbeta primers. Libraries were prepared by immunoSEQ multiplex PCR; TCRdb keeps only in-frame clonotypes and omits some of them. Among about 160,000 clones, about 68% were seen once, and the ten largest hold approximately 2.4%. Sequencing was carried out using PBMCs. These receptors all come from a female donor in good health and CMV-seronegative.

The rearrangement joins TRBV7-2 to TRBJ2-4, with D hard to call. Trimming pared 5 bases from V and 2 bases from J, leaving 10 bases between. The germline gives CDR1 SGHTA, CDR2 FQGNSA. This CDR3 spans 14 amino acids. The CDR3, as DNA: TGTGCCAGCAGCATCGGTGGGCCCAAAAACATTCAGTACTTC. Translated, it gives CASSIGGPKNIQYF.

The table lists this clone with a count of one. Within the sample, other DNA sequences also encode this same CDR3. CDR3 amino acids: CASNTQGSRYGYTF. The DNA of the CDR3 is TGTGCCAGTAACACACAGGGGTCTCGCTATGGCTACACCTTC. The chain joins TRBV19 to TRBJ1-2; 7 bases fit TRBD1. Germline-derived CDR1 and CDR2 are LNHDA and SQIVND (reference sequence). V shed 7 bases and J 4 bases; nucleotides not matched to a gene: 9. CDR3 length: 14 amino acids.

This chain joins TRBV13 and TRBJ1-1; D is perhaps TRBD1 (6 bases). The V and J ends lost 3 bases and 0 bases respectively, with 8 bases between them. This CDR3 is built from 14 residues. Germline assignment: CDR1 PRHDT and CDR2 FYEKMQ (reference sequence). DNA of the CDR3: TGTGCCAGCAGCTTTCGGGACATGAACACTGAAGCTTTCTTT. Its translation: CASSFRDMNTEAFF. Full variable domain (missing parts from reference TRBV13 and TRBJ1-1): AAGVIQSPRHLIKEKRETATLKCYPIPRHDTVYWYQQGPGQDPQFLISFYEKMQSDKGSIPDRFSAQQFSDYHSELNMSSLELGDSALYFCASSFRDMNTEAFFGQGTRLTVV.

The chain uses TRBV27 and TRBJ2-5; tentative D call: TRBD1 (6 bases). Near its end, the DNA agrees better with TRBJ2-7, so the J call may be wrong. CDR1 and CDR2 (germline): MNHEY, SMNVEV (reference sequence). CDR3 length: 16 amino acids. CDR3 bases: TGTGCCAGCAGGATCCGCGAGGGCAGGGGATCCTACGAGCAGTACTTC. It yields the protein CASRIREGRGSYEQYF.

The rearrangement joins TRBV28 to TRBJ1-2; 11 nucleotides agree with TRBD1. The V gene's germline CDR1 is MDHEN and CDR2 SYDVKM. The CDR3 spans 14 residues. The J segment lost 6 bases and the V segment lost 5 bases, leaving 5 bases of the junction unmatched. The CDR3 nucleotides are TGTGCCAGCAGTCTGGGACAGGGGGTCGATGGCTACACCTTC. Protein: CASSLGQGVDGYTF.

The chain is built from TRBV12-5 and TRBJ1-3, with 9 bases lining up with TRBD1. The CDR3 is made up of 15 amino acids. Germline-derived CDR1 and CDR2 are LGHNT and FRNRAP. V dropped 7 bases and J dropped 4; count of bases not matched to a gene: 8. The CDR3 sequence is CASVTGTGKGNTIYF. The CDR3 DNA follows: TGTGCTAGTGTTACCGGGACAGGGAAAGGAAACACCATATATTTT.

The chain links TRBV18 to TRBJ2-3; D is uncertain. CDR1 is KGHSH and CDR2 is LQKENI in the germline V gene. This CDR3 has 12 residues. The V and J ends lost 3 bases and 2 bases respectively, with 3 bases between them. CDR3 in amino acids: CASSPYTDTQYF. CDR3 nucleotides: TGTGCCAGCTCACCGTACACAGATACGCAGTATTTT.

The CDR3 region has the DNA TGTGCCAGCAGCCAAGGGGTCAACTCTGGAAACACCATATATTTT. Its protein product is CASSQGVNSGNTIYF. V gene TRBV5-4 combines with J gene TRBJ1-3; D may be TRBD1 (5 bases). Trimming pared 4 bases from V and 0 bases from J, leaving 11 bases between. Per the germline V gene, CDR1 is SGHNT and CDR2 is YYREEE (reference sequence). This CDR3 is 15 amino acids long.

The chain carries TRBV9 and TRBJ2-1; 10 positions match TRBD2. V lost 4 bases, J lost 8 bases, and 12 bases stayed unmatched. Germline V lookup: CDR1 SGDLS, CDR2 YYNGEE. The CDR3 covers 16 residues. CDR3 sequence: CASSPMSGRATHEQFF. The CDR3 nucleotides are TGTGCCAGCAGCCCTATGAGCGGGAGGGCGACCCATGAGCAGTTCTTC.

The chain combines TRBV11-2 with TRBJ2-3; TRBD1 matches at 8 bases. Trimming at V came to 2 bases and at J to 5 bases, leaving 6 bases not matched to a gene. Germline loops: CDR1 SGHAT, CDR2 FQNNGV. This CDR3 spans 15 amino acids. In DNA form, the CDR3 reads TGTGCCAGCAGCTTATCGGACAGGGACAAAGATACGCAGTATTTT. Protein sequence: CASSLSDRDKDTQYF.

The chain couples TRBV18 to TRBJ1-2; 10 bases are a match to TRBD1. From germline, CDR1 is KGHSH and CDR2 LQKENI. The CDR3 sequence is 14 residues long. V was clipped by 2 bases and J by 8 bases; unmatched bases: 5. The CDR3 DNA sequence: TGTGCCAGCTCACCATACGACAGGGGGCACGGCTACACCTTC. Translated: CASSPYDRGHGYTF.

The genes are TRBV7-2 and TRBJ1-5, with 8 bases fitting TRBD1. V gave up 1 base and J gave up 5 bases; unmatched junction bases: 10. This CDR3 comprises 17 residues. In germline, CDR1 is SGHTA, CDR2 FQGNSA. CDR3: CASSLEGRDRFHQPQHF. The CDR3 DNA follows: TGTGCCAGCAGCTTAGAGGGACGGGACAGGTTCCATCAGCCCCAGCATTTT.

This sequence joins TRBV7-3 and TRBJ2-3; 11 nucleotides match TRBD1. The trim removed 4 bases at V and 6 bases at J, leaving 9 bases unmatched. CDR3 length equals 16 residues. Per the germline V gene, CDR1 is SGHTA and CDR2 is FQGTGA. The CDR3 region has the DNA TGTGCCAGCAGCTCAGCGGGGACAGGGGGGTCGGATACGCAGTATTTT. Amino acids: CASSSAGTGGSDTQYF.

The chain employs TRBV11-2 and TRBJ2-5; D perhaps matches TRBD2 (6 bases). V shed 5 bases and J shed 5 bases, with 24 bases lying between them. CDR3 length: 17 amino acids. From germline, CDR1 is SGHAT and CDR2 FQNNGV. This CDR3 reads CASSLPVGEALGETQYF. In DNA, the CDR3 is TGTGCCAGCAGCCTCCCGGTAGGGGAGGCGTTGGGGGAGACCCAGTACTTC.

The sample holds one count of this clone. This chain joins TRBV10-3 and TRBJ2-7, with D possibly matching TRBD1 (9 bases). Germline lookup yields CDR1 ENHRY and CDR2 SYGVKD. The V end was cut by 11 bases, the J end by 7 bases, with 39 bases between. The CDR3 contains 19 residues. CDR3 sequence (DNA): TGTGCCCCCCGGGAGGGGCCGGGACAGGGCGGTTCGGGAGCGGGGGAGCAGTACTTC. This sequence encodes CAPREGPGQGGSGAGEQYF.

The chain uses TRBV28 and TRBJ1-5, with D possibly being TRBD1 (6 bases). Trimming removed 6 bases from V and 7 bases from J, with 13 bases in between. There are 13 residues in the CDR3. Germline CDR1 reads MDHEN; CDR2 reads SYDVKM. DNA of the CDR3: TGTGCCAGCAGCCCAGGGGTATCCCAGCCCCAGCATTTT. The encoded protein is CASSPGVSQPQHF.

This chain joins TRBV7-6 and TRBJ1-1; 7 positions agree with TRBD1. The germline gives CDR1 SGHVS, CDR2 FNYEAQ. V lost 6 bases and J lost 1; bases outside the gene matches: 5. The CDR3 contains 14 residues. The CDR3 here is CASSLGQENTEAFF. CDR3 coding DNA: TGTGCCAGCAGTCTCGGACAGGAGAACACTGAAGCTTTCTTT.

V is TRBV6-4 and J is TRBJ2-1, with D maybe TRBD1 (5 bases). V dropped 5 bases and J dropped 6 bases, with 20 bases sitting between them. The CDR3 totals 16 residues. Germline V lookup: CDR1 MRHNA, CDR2 SNTAGT. CDR3 nucleotides: TGTGCCAGCAGTACTACAGGACCCACAACCCTCAATGAGCAGTTCTTC. Its translation: CASSTTGPTTLNEQFF.

The chain has TRBV6-1 and TRBJ2-5; the D gene is possibly TRBD2 (6 bases). The germline CDR1 and CDR2 sequences are MNHNS and SASEGT. CDR3 size: 13 residues. The ends were cut back, 8 bases at V and 13 bases at J, with 23 bases in the middle. The CDR3: CASRRDSSQRLYF. The CDR3 DNA sequence: TGTGCCAGCCGGCGGGACTCCAGTCAGAGGTTGTACTTC.

This chain connects TRBV4-1 to TRBJ2-6, with 8 positions matching TRBD1. Germline V gene data show CDR1 as MGHRA and CDR2 as YSYEKL. The CDR3 spans 20 residues. The V and J ends lost 2 bases and 4 bases, in that order; junction bases with no gene match: 16. The CDR3 DNA sequence: TGCGCCAGCAGCCAACACCCCCGGGACAGGTCACCCACCGGGGCCAACGTCCTGACTTTC. Translation: CASSQHPRDRSPTGANVLTF.

The V gene is TRBV11-2, the J gene TRBJ2-3, with a tentative D call TRBD2 (6 bases). V lost 3 bases to trimming and J lost 2 bases, with 9 bases between them. This CDR3 contains 14 residues. Germline V gene sequence: CDR1 SGHAT, CDR2 FQNNGV. The CDR3 spells CASSFAGITDTQYF. The CDR3 DNA is TGTGCCAGCAGCTTCGCGGGGATCACAGATACGCAGTATTTT.

This chain uses TRBV10-1 with TRBJ2-5, with a weak D call TRBD1 (5 bases). The V end lost 5 bases, the J end lost 2 bases, and 12 bases lay between the germline ends. This CDR3 comprises 14 residues. Germline assignment: CDR1 WNHNN and CDR2 SYGVQD (reference sequence). The chain's CDR3 is CASSLDSKQETQYF. The CDR3 DNA is TGCGCCAGCAGTCTTGACAGTAAACAAGAGACCCAGTACTTC.

The rearrangement uses TRBV7-9 and TRBJ2-2; 10 bases are a match to TRBD1. Germline V gene data show CDR1 as SEHNR and CDR2 as FQNEAQ (reference sequence). CDR3 size: 15 residues. Unmatched junction bases numbered 9, after V lost 5 bases and J lost 9 bases. The CDR3 is CASSDRDRGIRELFF. CDR3 nucleotides: TGTGCCAGCAGCGACCGGGACAGGGGTATCCGGGAGCTGTTTTTT. The full variable domain, its missing parts supplied by reference TRBV7-9 and TRBJ2-2, is DTGVSQNPRHKITKRGQNVTFRCDPISEHNRLYWYRQTLGQGPEFLTYFQNEAQLEKSRLLSDRFSAERPKGSFSTLEIQRTEQGDSAMYLCASSDRDRGIRELFFGEGSRLTVL.

The chain joins TRBV29-1 to TRBJ1-3; TRBD1 is a possible D gene (6 bases). Trimming took off 6 bases at V and 4 bases at J, with 13 bases between the two ends. Germline CDR1 and CDR2: SQVTM and ANQGSEA. This CDR3 has 13 amino acids. The CDR3 coding sequence is TGCAGCGTAACAGGGATTTTCGGAAACACCATATATTTT. Its protein is CSVTGIFGNTIYF.

The chain has TRBV10-3 and TRBJ1-1; TRBD1 aligns across 7 bases. The V segment lost 3 bases and the J segment 0 bases; nucleotides outside the gene matches: 1. The CDR3 extends over 14 amino acids. Germline V lookup: CDR1 ENHRY, CDR2 SYGVKD. The CDR3 DNA sequence: TGTGCCATCAGTGACGACAGGGTGAACACTGAAGCTTTCTTT. Protein sequence: CAISDDRVNTEAFF.

The chain has TRBV6-1 and TRBJ2-5, with 7 bases that match TRBD2. Germline CDR1 reads MNHNS; CDR2 reads SASEGT. V shed 3 bases and J 1 base; nucleotides not matched to a gene: 11. This CDR3 spans 17 amino acids. The CDR3 nucleotides are TGTGCCAGCAGTGAGAGAAACTGGGGCGGGGGCCAAGAGACCCAGTACTTC. Protein: CASSERNWGGGQETQYF.

This clone appeared a few times. The chain is built from TRBV11-2 and TRBJ1-6; D remains unclear. CDR1 is SGHAT, CDR2 FQNNGV, per germline. V was clipped by 4 bases and J by 13 bases, with 14 bases between them. The CDR3 is 13 amino acids. CDR3: CASSSDWVVPLHF. The CDR3 nucleotides read TGTGCCAGCAGCTCCGACTGGGTGGTCCCCCTCCACTTT.

V gene TRBV9 combines with J gene TRBJ2-5; D unclear. V gave up 4 bases and J gave up 1 base, with 11 bases separating them. This CDR3 is built from 14 residues. Per the germline V gene, CDR1 is SGDLS and CDR2 is YYNGEE. The CDR3 nucleotides read TGTGCCAGCAGCACAACCCCAAGCCAAGAGACCCAGTACTTC. Translation gives CASSTTPSQETQYF.